The T cell receptor (beta chain) under discussion was sequenced for a study of control samples from healthy donors and cancer patients. Profiling relied on immunoSEQ multiplex PCR, and the TCRdb table lists in-frame clones only, not all of them. Of approximately 97,000 clones in the sample, approximately 86% were seen once. Sequencing was done on a sample of blood. The receptor's source is a young man in good health.

DNA for the CDR3: TGTGCCAGCAGCTACAGGGGCTTCAGTGAAAAACTGTTTTTT. It specifies CASSYRGFSEKLFF. This chain joins TRBV6-6 and TRBJ1-4; 7 nucleotides match TRBD1. This CDR3 contains 14 residues. The V gene end was trimmed by 6 bases and the J gene end by 7 bases; junction bases not matched to a gene: 8. Per the germline V gene, CDR1 is MNHNY and CDR2 is SVGAGI (reference sequence).